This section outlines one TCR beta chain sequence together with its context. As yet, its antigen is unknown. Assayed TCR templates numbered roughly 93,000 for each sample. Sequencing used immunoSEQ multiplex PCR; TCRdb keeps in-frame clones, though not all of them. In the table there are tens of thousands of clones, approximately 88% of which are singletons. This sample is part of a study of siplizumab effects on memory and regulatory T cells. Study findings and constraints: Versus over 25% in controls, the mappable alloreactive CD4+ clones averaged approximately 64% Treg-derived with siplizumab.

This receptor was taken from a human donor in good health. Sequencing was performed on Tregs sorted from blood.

CDR3 sequence (DNA): TGCGCCAGCAGCCAAGATGTACAGCGAGCGGGGGGGCCGAAGACAGATACGCAGTATTTT. Its translation is CASSQDVQRAGGPKTDTQYF. The chain carries TRBV4-1 and TRBJ2-3; 10 bases align to TRBD2. CDR3 size: 20 residues. The V segment lost 0 bases and the J segment 3 bases; nucleotides outside the gene matches: 15. Germline CDR1 MGHRA, CDR2 YSYEKL.